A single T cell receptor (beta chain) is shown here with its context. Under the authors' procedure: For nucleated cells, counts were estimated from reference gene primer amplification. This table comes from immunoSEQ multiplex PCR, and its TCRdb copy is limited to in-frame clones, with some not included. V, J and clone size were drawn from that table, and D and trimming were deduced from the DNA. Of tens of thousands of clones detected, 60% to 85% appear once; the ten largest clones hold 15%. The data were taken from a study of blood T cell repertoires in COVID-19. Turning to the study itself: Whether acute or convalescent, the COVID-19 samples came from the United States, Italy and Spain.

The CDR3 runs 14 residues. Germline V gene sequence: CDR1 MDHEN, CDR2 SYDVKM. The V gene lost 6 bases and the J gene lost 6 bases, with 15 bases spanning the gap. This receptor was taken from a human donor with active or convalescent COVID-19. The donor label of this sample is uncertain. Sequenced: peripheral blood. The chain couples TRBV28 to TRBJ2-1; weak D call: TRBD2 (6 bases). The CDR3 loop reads CASSPATRGNEQFF. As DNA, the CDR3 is TGTGCCAGCAGCCCGGCAACGCGGGGCAATGAGCAGTTCTTC.